The 20 T cell receptor beta chains below were found in one sample sequenced in a study of T cell clones after liver transplantation. TCRdb's table, derived via immunoSEQ multiplex PCR, lists solely in-frame clones and lacks some. Among 15,000 to 20,000 clones, approximately 80% were seen once, and the ten largest hold roughly 32%. Sequencing was performed on CD8+ T cells from blood, taken 48 to 50 months after liver transplant. Every receptor here comes from a human patient who received a liver transplant. Some T cells here may be from the graft donor.

This chain joins TRBV9 and TRBJ2-7; TRBD2 aligns across 8 bases. This CDR3 comprises 16 residues. Germline CDR1 reads SGDLS; CDR2 reads YYNGEE. The V and J ends lost 0 bases and 3 bases, in that order; junction bases with no gene match: 8. DNA for the CDR3: TGTGCCAGCAGCGTAGCTCGGACTAGCTTCTTCTACGAGCAGTACTTC. It encodes CASSVARTSFFYEQYF. Drawing the rest from reference TRBV9 and TRBJ2-7, the complete variable domain is DSGVTQTPKHLITATGQRVTLRCSPRSGDLSVYWYQQSLDQGLQFLIQYYNGEERAKGNILERFSAQQFPDLHSELNLSSLELGDSALYFCASSVARTSFFYEQYFGPGTRLTVT.

V is TRBV4-3 and J is TRBJ1-5; D is undetermined. Deletions cut 2 bases from V and 3 bases from J, with 8 bases between. CDR3 size: 14 residues. Germline V gene data show CDR1 as LGHNA and CDR2 as YSLEER. For the CDR3, the DNA is TGCGCCAGCAGCCAAAACATGGACAATCAGCCCCAGCATTTT. Amino acids: CASSQNMDNQPQHF.

This clone was found a few times. The chain carries TRBV5-6 and TRBJ1-5; 7 nucleotides match TRBD1. With V trimmed by 5 bases and J by 2 bases, 7 bases remained unmatched. CDR1 is SGHDT, CDR2 YYEEEE, per germline. The CDR3 extends over 15 amino acids. The CDR3 DNA sequence: TGTGCCAGCAGTGATGGGACAGTCGGCAATCAGCCCCAGCATTTT. It specifies CASSDGTVGNQPQHF.

This chain joins TRBV6-5 and TRBJ1-5; TRBD1 matches at 7 bases. The CDR3 has 11 residues. The germline V gene has CDR1 MNHEY and CDR2 SVGAGI. CDR3 sequence (DNA): TGTGCAACAGGGGACAATCAGCCCCAGCATTTT. Its translation: CATGDNQPQHF.

This clone has more than one count but fewer than ten. The chain joins TRBV7-7 to TRBJ2-2, with D unresolved. Trimming took off 5 bases at V and 1 base at J, with 8 bases between the two ends. CDR1 is SSHAT and CDR2 is FNYEAQ in the germline V gene (reference sequence). The CDR3 spans 14 residues. CDR3 bases: TGTGCCAGCAGCCCACGACAGAACACCGGGGAGCTGTTTTTT. Its translation: CASSPRQNTGELFF.

The rearrangement joins TRBV19 to TRBJ2-7, with D tentatively TRBD1 (6 bases). This CDR3 has 13 amino acids. Germline V gene data show CDR1 as LNHDA and CDR2 as SQIVND (reference sequence). The V gene lost 5 bases and the J gene lost 3 bases, with 11 bases spanning the gap. The CDR3 bases are TGTGCCAGTAGTGTTACAGGGTACTACGAGCAGTACTTC. It encodes CASSVTGYYEQYF.

Only one count was recorded for this clone. The gene calls are TRBV5-6 and TRBJ1-2; tentative D call: TRBD1 (5 bases). Germline loops: CDR1 SGHDT, CDR2 YYEEEE. The CDR3 sequence is 15 residues long. Trimming shortened V by 0 bases and J by 4 bases, and 13 bases separated the two germline ends. The CDR3 loop is CASSLGAGNAYGYTF. As DNA, the CDR3 is TGTGCCAGCAGCTTGGGGGCAGGGAACGCCTATGGCTACACCTTC.

This clone appeared a single time. The J gene is TRBJ2-5, the V gene TRBV29-1; the D gene is possibly TRBD1 (6 bases). Trimming pared 4 bases from V and 5 bases from J, leaving 23 bases between. The CDR3 length is 16 residues. Germline values: CDR1 SQVTM, CDR2 ANQGSEA. CDR3 in DNA: TGCAGCGTTGTGGGGGCCTCGACGATGCGAGTGGAGACCCAGTACTTC. This translates into CSVVGASTMRVETQYF.

This clone was counted a few times. This chain joins TRBV6-6 and TRBJ2-7, with 10 bases lining up with TRBD1. There are 15 residues in the CDR3. V dropped 4 bases and J dropped 4; count of bases not matched to a gene: 7. From germline, CDR1 is MNHNY and CDR2 SVGAGI (reference sequence). CDR3 loop: CASSSFDRGRYEQYF. CDR3 coding DNA: TGTGCCAGCAGTTCATTTGACAGGGGGCGATACGAGCAGTACTTC.

There are a few counts of this clone. The chain carries TRBV5-4 and TRBJ1-2; D may be TRBD1 (6 bases). Germline V lookup: CDR1 SGHNT, CDR2 YYREEE (reference sequence). Trimming shortened V by 4 bases and J by 3 bases, and 16 bases separated the two germline ends. CDR3 length: 15 amino acids. CDR3 protein: CASSHLNDRYYGYTF. The CDR3 DNA reads as TGTGCCAGCAGCCACCTCAACGACAGGTACTATGGCTACACCTTC.

The chain carries TRBV4-3 and TRBJ2-3, with 7 positions matching TRBD2. The CDR3 runs to 16 residues. Germline V gives CDR1 LGHNA, CDR2 YSLEER. Unmatched junction bases numbered 3, after V lost 0 bases and J lost 0 bases. This CDR3 reads CASSQDPSGSTDTQYF. The CDR3 nucleotides are TGCGCCAGCAGCCAAGATCCTAGCGGAAGCACAGATACGCAGTATTTT.

The gene calls are TRBV7-8 and TRBJ2-7; D might be TRBD2 (7 bases). There are 15 residues in the CDR3. The germline V gene encodes CDR1 SGHVS and CDR2 FQNEAQ. Trimming shortened V by 5 bases and J by 2 bases, and 16 bases separated the two germline ends. The DNA for the CDR3 is TGTGCCAGCAGCAGGGACCCGGGGGGCGCCTACGAGCAGTACTTC. It codes for CASSRDPGGAYEQYF.

This clone was observed a few times. CDR3 nucleotide sequence: TGCGCCAGCAGCTTCGACCCGAGCAATGACAGGGGTGGGACTGAAGCTTTCTTT. Protein product: CASSFDPSNDRGGTEAFF. The chain couples TRBV5-1 to TRBJ1-1; 8 bases line up with TRBD1. V was clipped by 2 bases and J by 5 bases; unmatched bases: 17. The CDR3 runs to 18 residues. The germline CDR1 and CDR2 sequences are SGHRS and YFSETQ.

J is TRBJ2-7 and V is TRBV27, with unresolved D. The CDR3 covers 14 residues. Between the trimmed V and J ends, which lost 2 bases and 3 bases, there was a span of 11 bases. CDR1 MNHEY and CDR2 SMNVEV come from the germline V gene (reference sequence). DNA for the CDR3: TGTGCCAGCAGTTTAACCGGAAGGAACTACGAGCAGTACTTC. Translation gives CASSLTGRNYEQYF.

The J gene is TRBJ2-2, the V gene TRBV13; D might be TRBD1 (5 bases). Trimming left V 5 bases short and J 1 base short, with 8 bases between. CDR1 and CDR2 (germline): PRHDT, FYEKMQ (reference sequence). The CDR3 runs 14 residues. The CDR3 loop reads CASSPQGNTGELFF. The CDR3 DNA reads as TGTGCCAGCAGCCCCCAGGGGAACACCGGGGAGCTGTTTTTT.

This chain joins TRBV4-1 and TRBJ2-1, with D maybe TRBD2 (6 bases). The CDR3 extends over 15 amino acids. Germline V gives CDR1 MGHRA, CDR2 YSYEKL. V was trimmed by 6 bases and J by 6 bases, leaving 18 bases between them. The CDR3: CASRSTSSHPNEQFF. In nucleotides, the CDR3 is TGCGCCAGCAGATCGACTAGTTCCCACCCCAATGAGCAGTTCTTC.

By share, this clone ranks as medium-sized. The J gene is TRBJ1-5, the V gene TRBV19; no reliable D call. Per germline, CDR1 LNHDA and CDR2 SQIVND (reference sequence). The CDR3 totals 15 residues. V lost 3 bases and J lost 2, with 11 bases in between. The CDR3 loop reads CASSIGFRGNQPQHF. The CDR3 nucleotides read TGTGCCAGTAGTATCGGGTTTAGGGGCAATCAGCCCCAGCATTTT.

V gene TRBV25-1 combines with J gene TRBJ2-7; D unclear. Germline lookup yields CDR1 MGHDK and CDR2 SYGVNS. Trimming removed 1 base at V and 8 bases at J, with 9 bases between. This CDR3 contains 12 residues. The CDR3, as DNA: TGTGCCAGCAGTGAATTGCCCGTTCAGCAGTACTTC. It specifies CASSELPVQQYF.

V usage is TRBV5-5 and J usage is TRBJ1-1; D gene uncertain. The V end lost 3 bases, the J end lost 6 bases, and 9 bases lay between the germline ends. The CDR3 extends over 12 amino acids. The germline V gene encodes CDR1 SGHKS and CDR2 YYEKEE (reference sequence). The CDR3 is CASSSGGPEAFF. The CDR3 DNA sequence: TGTGCCAGCAGCTCGGGCGGCCCTGAAGCTTTCTTT.

The V and J genes are TRBV6-6 and TRBJ2-1, with D unclear. CDR1 is MNHNY and CDR2 is SVGAGI in the germline V gene (reference sequence). The V end lost 7 bases, the J end lost 12 bases, and 10 bases lay between the germline ends. The CDR3 extends over 10 amino acids. Written as DNA, the CDR3 is TGTGCCAGCAACCCTATCCCGCAGTTCTTC. Its protein product is CASNPIPQFF.